This is a list of T cell receptor beta chains from one sample in a study of blood T cell repertoires in COVID-19. The table came from immunoSEQ multiplex PCR; TCRdb's copy has only in-frame clones and leaves some out. The top ten clones hold approximately 14% of a sample with 80,000 to 90,000 clones, more than 75% of them seen once. Sequencing used peripheral blood. Every receptor here comes from a woman in her sixties or seventies with acute or convalescent COVID-19. The CDR3 runs from the conserved cysteine through the conserved F or W. The D gene is left open where the match is weak. Expanded clones are given a class, and other clones once, few, many or no size at all.

>TRBJ2-1|-|TRBV20-1|-
CSASSRRAEHNEQFF
TGCAGTGCTAGTTCGCGGAGGGCGGAACACAATGAGCAGTTCTTC
>TRBJ1-5|-|TRBV19|-
CASSNGLRDQPQHF
TGTGCCAGTAGTAATGGCCTGCGGGATCAGCCCCAGCATTTT
>TRBJ1-2|TRBD1|TRBV12-3/TRBV12-4|-
CASSLGTVYGYTF
TGTGCCAGCAGTTTGGGGACAGTCTATGGCTACACCTTC
>TRBJ1-2|-|TRBV25-1|-
CASSEWVTGDSYGYTF
TGTGCCAGCAGTGAGTGGGTCACAGGAGACAGCTATGGCTACACCTTC
>TRBJ1-1|TRBD1|TRBV11-2|-
CASSSDRGSNTEAFF
TGTGCCAGCAGCTCGGACAGGGGGTCGAACACTGAAGCTTTCTTT
>TRBJ1-5|-|TRBV7-8|-
CASSLEWQGNQPQHF
TGTGCCAGCAGCTTAGAGTGGCAGGGCAATCAGCCCCAGCATTTT
>TRBJ2-1|TRBD1|TRBV9|-
CASSGLDRGTYNEQFF
TGTGCCAGCAGCGGACTGGACAGGGGTACCTACAATGAGCAGTTCTTC
>TRBJ1-2|-|TRBV7-4|-
CASSPEDGYTF
TGTGCCAGCAGCCCTGAGGATGGCTACACCTTC
>TRBJ1-5|-|TRBV2|-
CASKWGGAGESQPQHF
TGTGCCAGCAAATGGGGGGGGGCAGGGGAAAGCCAGCCCCAGCATTTT
>TRBJ2-2|TRBD1|TRBV28|-
CASRQGALAGELFF
TGTGCCAGCAGGCAGGGGGCGCTTGCCGGGGAGCTGTTTTTT
>TRBJ2-3|TRBD2|TRBV5-4|-
CASSLSSSGGMDTQYF
TGTGCCAGCAGCCTAAGTTCGAGCGGGGGCATGGATACGCAGTATTTT
>TRBJ1-5|TRBD1|TRBV7-9|-
CASSFGTGGQPQHF
TGTGCCAGCAGCTTCGGTACAGGGGGGCAGCCCCAGCATTTT
>TRBJ2-5|-|TRBV11-2|-
CASSRSETQYF
TGTGCCAGCAGCCGTAGTGAGACCCAGTACTTC
>TRBJ1-5|-|TRBV18|-
CASSPGGPIYSNQPQHF
TGTGCCAGCTCACCGGGAGGACCCATTTATAGCAATCAGCCCCAGCATTTT
>TRBJ2-3|TRBD2|TRBV5-1|-
CASSWSGRAGADTQYF
TGCGCCAGCAGCTGGAGCGGGAGGGCCGGGGCAGATACGCAGTATTTT
>TRBJ1-5|-|TRBV3-1/TRBV3-2|few
CASSQGAGQDQPQHF
TGTGCCAGCAGCCAAGGGGCAGGCCAGGATCAGCCCCAGCATTTT
>TRBJ2-1|-|TRBV4-1|-
CASSQADLNSYNEQFF
TGCGCCAGCAGCCAAGCTGACTTAAACTCCTACAATGAGCAGTTCTTC
>TRBJ2-1|TRBD1|TRBV24-1|-
CATSDLGRTGSDEQFF
TGTGCCACCAGTGATTTGGGACGGACAGGGTCAGATGAGCAGTTCTTC
>TRBJ2-2|-|TRBV7-9|once
CASSPGLNTGELFF
TGTGCCAGCAGCCCGGGACTGAACACCGGGGAGCTGTTTTTT
>TRBJ1-5|-|TRBV7-9|-
CASSLEGKQPQHF
TGTGCCAGCAGCTTAGAGGGGAAACAGCCCCAGCATTTT
>TRBJ1-2|-|TRBV28|-
CASSAQDRREREAF
TGTGCCAGCAGTGCCCAGGACCGACGGGAGAGAGAGGCCTTC
>TRBJ1-6|-|TRBV23-1|-
CASNLANSPLHF
TGCGCCAGCAATTTAGCCAATTCACCCCTCCACTTT
>TRBJ2-1|-|TRBV7-8|-
CASSLALGAISSYNEQFF
TGTGCCAGCAGCTTAGCGCTTGGGGCGATTAGCTCCTACAATGAGCAGTTCTTC
>TRBJ1-1|-|TRBV19|-
CASFNRRNTEAFF
TGTGCCAGTTTCAACAGGAGGAACACTGAAGCTTTCTTT
>TRBJ1-1|-|TRBV12-3/TRBV12-4|-
CASSLEGQSQAFF
TGTGCCAGCAGTTTAGAAGGACAGTCTCAAGCTTTCTTT
>TRBJ2-5|TRBD2|TRBV6-2/TRBV6-3|-
CASSYSSGRARETQYF
TGTGCCAGCAGTTACTCGAGCGGGAGGGCCCGGGAGACCCAGTACTTC
>TRBJ2-5|-|TRBV19|-
CASSINRQETQYF
TGTGCCAGTAGTATAAACAGACAAGAGACCCAGTACTTC
>TRBJ1-1|-|TRBV7-9|-
CASSLNGGTDTEAFF
TGTGCCAGCAGCTTAAACGGGGGAACGGACACTGAAGCTTTCTTT
>TRBJ2-5|-|TRBV24-1|-
CATSDLTSWETQYF
TGTGCCACCAGTGATTTGACTAGCTGGGAGACCCAGTACTTC